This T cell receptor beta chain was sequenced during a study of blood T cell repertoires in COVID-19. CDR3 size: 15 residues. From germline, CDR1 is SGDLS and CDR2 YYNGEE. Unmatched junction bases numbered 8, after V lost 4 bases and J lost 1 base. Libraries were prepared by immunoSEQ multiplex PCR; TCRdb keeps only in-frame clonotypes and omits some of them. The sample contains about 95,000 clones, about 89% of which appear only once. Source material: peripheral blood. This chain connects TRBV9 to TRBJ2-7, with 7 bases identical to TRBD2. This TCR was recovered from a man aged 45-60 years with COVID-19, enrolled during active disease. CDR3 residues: CASSPSGGISYEQYF. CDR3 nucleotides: TGTGCCAGCAGCCCTAGCGGCGGAATATCCTACGAGCAGTACTTC.